The table lists the clone carrying this TCR beta chain with a few counts. This sample stems from a study of regulatory T cells in long-lasting Graves disease. Noted time point: persistent/refractory GD, antithyroid drugs over 5 years with positive TRAb. RNA isolated from PBMCs was used to make the TCR library. Germline V gene lookup returns CDR1 LNHDA and CDR2 SQIVND (reference sequence). V was trimmed by 7 bases and J by 3 bases, leaving 9 bases between them. The CDR3 covers 12 residues. CDR3 regions were amplified by Arm-PCR using iRepertoire HTBI primers to build TCR beta libraries. TCRdb re-called the multiplex PCR reads with MiXCR, one entry per CDR3 protein. The table includes more than 300,000 distinct CDR3 sequences, less than 20% detected once.

The chain carries TRBV19 and TRBJ1-1; no clear D gene. This clonotype was sampled from a female donor with Graves disease. The sequenced sample was peripheral blood mononuclear cells (PBMCs), obtained when the disease was refractory, from a patient treated with antithyroid drugs. CDR3 residues: CASKEDYTEAFF. CDR3 coding DNA: TGTGCCAGTAAGGAGGATTACACTGAAGCTTTCTTT.